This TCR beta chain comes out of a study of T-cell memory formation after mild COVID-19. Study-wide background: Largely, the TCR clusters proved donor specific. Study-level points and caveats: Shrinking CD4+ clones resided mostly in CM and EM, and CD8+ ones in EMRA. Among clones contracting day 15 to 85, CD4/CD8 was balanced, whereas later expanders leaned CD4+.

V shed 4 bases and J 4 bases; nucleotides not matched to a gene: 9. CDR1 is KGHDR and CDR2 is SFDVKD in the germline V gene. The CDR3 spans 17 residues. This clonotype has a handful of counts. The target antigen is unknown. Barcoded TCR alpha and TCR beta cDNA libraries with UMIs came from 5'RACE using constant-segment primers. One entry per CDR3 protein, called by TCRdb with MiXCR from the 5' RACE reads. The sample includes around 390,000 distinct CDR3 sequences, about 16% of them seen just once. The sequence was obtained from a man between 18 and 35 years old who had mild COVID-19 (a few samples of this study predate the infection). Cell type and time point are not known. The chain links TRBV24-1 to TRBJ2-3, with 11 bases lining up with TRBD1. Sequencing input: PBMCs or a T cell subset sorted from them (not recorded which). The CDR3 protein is CATSDTGQGAASDTQYF. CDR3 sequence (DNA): TGTGCCACCAGTGACACCGGACAGGGGGCGGCTTCAGATACGCAGTATTTT.